This entry lists 14 T cell receptor beta chains sequenced from one sample in a study of blood T cell repertoires in COVID-19. Profiled with immunoSEQ multiplex PCR; TCRdb holds only in-frame clones, not every one. The repertoire holds under 250,000 clones, with approximately 85% as singletons. The sequenced material came from PBMCs or T cells enriched from blood (not recorded which). These receptors were collected from a woman in her 50s with acute COVID-19.

This clone was counted between two and nine times. The CDR3 coding sequence is TGCGCCAGCAGCTTGGCCGCGGGTGGAGAGACCCAGTACTTC. Encoded protein: CASSLAAGGETQYF. The chain links TRBV5-1 to TRBJ2-5; tentative D call: TRBD2 (5 bases). Germline V lookup: CDR1 SGHRS, CDR2 YFSETQ. Between the trimmed V and J ends, which lost 0 bases and 4 bases, there was a span of 10 bases. CDR3 length equals 14 residues. The full variable domain, its missing parts supplied by reference TRBV5-1 and TRBJ2-5, is KAGVTQTPRYLIKTRGQQVTLSCSPISGHRSVSWYQQTPGQGLQFLFEYFSETQRNKGNFPGRFSGRQFSNSRSEMNVSTLELGDSALYLCASSLAAGGETQYFGPGTRLLVL.

This chain uses TRBV29-1 with TRBJ1-1; D perhaps matches TRBD1 (5 bases). V was cut by 7 bases and J by 4 bases, with 16 bases left in between. The CDR3 loop spans 13 amino acids. In germline, CDR1 is SQVTM, CDR2 ANQGSEA. The CDR3 DNA reads TGCAGCGAGCGGGGCGTAAGGAGCACTGAAGCTTTCTTT. Translating it yields CSERGVRSTEAFF. Looking up the rest from reference TRBV29-1 and TRBJ1-1 gives the full variable domain: SAVISQKPSRDICQRGTSLTIQCQVDSQVTMMFWYRQQPGQSLTLIATANQGSEATYESGFVIDKFPISRPNLTFSTLTVSNMSPEDSSIYLCSERGVRSTEAFFGQGTRLTVV.

The rearrangement joins TRBV5-1 to TRBJ1-4; TRBD1 is a possible D gene (6 bases). V gave up 4 bases and J gave up 8 bases, with 18 bases separating them. The CDR3 length is 15 residues. In germline, CDR1 is SGHRS, CDR2 YFSETQ. The DNA of the CDR3 is TGCGCCAGCAGCCCCCGAGTGGGGGCAGAAGAAAAACTGTTTTTT. Encoded protein: CASSPRVGAEEKLFF. Together with reference TRBV5-1 and TRBJ1-4, the CDR3 gives the full variable domain: KAGVTQTPRYLIKTRGQQVTLSCSPISGHRSVSWYQQTPGQGLQFLFEYFSETQRNKGNFPGRFSGRQFSNSRSEMNVSTLELGDSALYLCASSPRVGAEEKLFFGSGTQLSVL.

J is TRBJ1-1 and V is TRBV5-6, with TRBD1 matching over 7 bases. The CDR3 runs 14 residues. The germline CDR1 and CDR2 sequences are SGHDT and YYEEEE. J gave up 1 base and V 6 bases, and 6 bases lay outside the gene matches. CDR3 nucleotide sequence: TGTGCCAGCAAGCCGACAGGGTGGAACACTGAAGCTTTCTTT. Translating it yields CASKPTGWNTEAFF.

The chain employs TRBV9 and TRBJ2-1, with 8 bases fitting TRBD2. CDR3 length: 16 amino acids. After removal of 0 bases from V and 11 bases from J, the junction contained 13 bases not matched to a gene. Germline values: CDR1 SGDLS, CDR2 YYNGEE. The CDR3: CASSVAGRGVISQQFF. Written as DNA, the CDR3 is TGTGCCAGCAGCGTAGCGGGGCGGGGGGTAATTTCTCAGCAGTTCTTC.

The rearrangement uses TRBV6-2 or TRBV6-3 and TRBJ1-2; 7 bases map to TRBD1. Germline values: CDR1 MNHEY, CDR2 SVGEGT. The trim removed 2 bases at V and 8 bases at J, leaving 5 bases unmatched. The CDR3 is 13 amino acids. The chain's CDR3 is CASSYGRGRGYTF. The CDR3 coding sequence is TGTGCCAGCAGTTACGGCAGGGGGAGAGGCTACACCTTC.

As for this clone: A junction boundary mismatches the germline segment, possibly from a read error. The V and J genes are TRBV30 and TRBJ1-1, with D maybe TRBD1 (5 bases). This CDR3 is built from 11 residues. Per germline, CDR1 GTSNPN and CDR2 SVGIG (reference sequence). This chain's CDR3 is CAWSKGPGRPF. For the CDR3, the DNA is TGTGCCTGGAGTAAAGGGCCAGGGCGGCCCTTT.

The chain carries TRBV2 and TRBJ1-2; maybe TRBD1 (5 bases). The CDR3 contains 14 residues. Trimming left V 3 bases short and J 8 bases short, with 16 bases between. Germline-derived CDR1 and CDR2 are SNHLY and FYNNEI. CDR3 protein: CASSELGGPVGYTF. The CDR3 DNA reads as TGTGCCAGCAGTGAGCTCGGGGGACCGGTAGGCTACACCTTC. Variable domain in full (rest from reference TRBV2 and TRBJ1-2): EPEVTQTPSHQVTQMGQEVILRCVPISNHLYFYWYRQILGQKVEFLVSFYNNEISEKSEIFDDQFSVERPDGSNFTLKIRSTKLEDSAMYFCASSELGGPVGYTFGSGTRLTVV.

Only a few counts were recorded for this clone. V usage is TRBV7-2 and J usage is TRBJ2-3; 11 positions agree with TRBD2. CDR3 length: 14 amino acids. Germline CDR1 is SGHTA and CDR2 is FQGNSA. V was clipped by 6 bases and J by 6 bases; unmatched bases: 5. The DNA for the CDR3 is TGTGCCAGCAGTACTAGCGGGGGTATGGATACGCAGTATTTT. It translates to CASSTSGGMDTQYF. Full variable domain (outside the CDR3, taken from reference TRBV7-2 and TRBJ2-3): GAGVSQSPSNKVTEKGKDVELRCDPISGHTALYWYRQSLGQGLEFLIYFQGNSAPDKSGLPSDRFSAERTGGSVSTLTIQRTQQEDSAVYLCASSTSGGMDTQYFGPGTRLTVL.

This chain links TRBV4-3 with TRBJ2-5; no clear D gene. The CDR3 runs 11 residues. The germline V and J ends were trimmed by 6 bases and 5 bases, with 7 bases remaining between them. Per germline, CDR1 LGHNA and CDR2 YSLEER. The CDR3 sequence: CASSQAETQYF. The CDR3 nucleotides read TGCGCCAGCAGTCAGGCGGAGACCCAGTACTTC.

The chain couples TRBV4-2 to TRBJ2-1, with D perhaps TRBD1 or TRBD2 (6 bases each). The V gene lost 8 bases and the J gene lost 8 bases, with 22 bases spanning the gap. The CDR3 length is 15 residues. Germline loops: CDR1 LGHNA, CDR2 YNFKEQ. For the CDR3, the DNA is TGTGCCAGCGGACAAGGGGGGCCGATGTATGATGAGCAGTTCTTC. As protein: CASGQGGPMYDEQFF.

The chain joins TRBV19 to TRBJ2-5, with 8 bases lining up with TRBD1. The junction had 9 bases not matched to a gene; V was cut back by 5 bases and J by 4 bases. The CDR3 runs to 15 residues. Germline V gene lookup returns CDR1 LNHDA and CDR2 SQIVND (reference sequence). CDR3 residues: CASSLRTGLGETQYF. The CDR3 coding sequence is TGTGCCAGTAGTCTACGGACAGGGCTCGGAGAGACCCAGTACTTC. Together with reference TRBV19 and TRBJ2-5, the CDR3 gives the full variable domain: DGGITQSPKYLFRKEGQNVTLSCEQNLNHDAMYWYRQDPGQGLRLIYYSQIVNDFQKGDIAEGYSVSREKKESFPLTVTSAQKNPTAFYLCASSLRTGLGETQYFGPGTRLLVL.

The V call is TRBV7-9, the J call TRBJ2-7, with TRBD1 matching over 9 bases. Per the germline V gene, CDR1 is SEHNR and CDR2 is FQNEAQ (reference sequence). The CDR3 runs 16 residues. Trimming removed 5 bases from V and 6 bases from J; junction bases left unmatched: 14. The DNA for the CDR3 is TGTGCCAGCAGCCCCCGTTTGGGGACAGGGTGGGGCGAGCAGTACTTC. Amino acids: CASSPRLGTGWGEQYF.

The chain carries TRBV3-1 (or the pseudogene TRBV3-2) and TRBJ2-7; D uncertain. Looked up from germline, CDR1 is LGHDT and CDR2 is YNNKEL (reference sequence). The ends were cut back, 1 base at V and 3 bases at J, with 10 bases in the middle. The CDR3 is 14 amino acids. This CDR3 is CASSQAGRNYEQYF. CDR3 DNA sequence: TGTGCCAGCAGCCAAGCAGGCAGGAACTACGAGCAGTACTTC.